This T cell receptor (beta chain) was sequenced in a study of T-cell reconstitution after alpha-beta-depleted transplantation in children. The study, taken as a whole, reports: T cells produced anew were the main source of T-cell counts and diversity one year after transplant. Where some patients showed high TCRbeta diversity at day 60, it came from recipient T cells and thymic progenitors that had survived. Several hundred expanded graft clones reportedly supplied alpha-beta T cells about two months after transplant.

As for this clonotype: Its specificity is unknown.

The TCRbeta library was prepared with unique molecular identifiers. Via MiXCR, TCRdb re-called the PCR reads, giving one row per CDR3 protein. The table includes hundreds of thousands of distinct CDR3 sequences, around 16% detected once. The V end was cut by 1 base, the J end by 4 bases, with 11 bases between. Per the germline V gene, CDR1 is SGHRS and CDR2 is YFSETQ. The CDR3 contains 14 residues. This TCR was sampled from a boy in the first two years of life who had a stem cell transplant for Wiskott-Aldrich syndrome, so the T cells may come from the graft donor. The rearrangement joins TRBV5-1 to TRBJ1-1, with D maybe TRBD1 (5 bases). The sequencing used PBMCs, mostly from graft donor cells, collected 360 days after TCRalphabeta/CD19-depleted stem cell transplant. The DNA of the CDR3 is TGCGCCAGCAGCTTGTTCAGGGTGGGCACTGAAGCTTTCTTT. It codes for CASSLFRVGTEAFF.